This T cell receptor beta chain was identified during a study of shared clonotypes between healthy human individuals. Study-level background: Three plates each covered CD4 naive and memory; CD8 naive two, CD8 memory one.

Clones were sequenced by immunoSEQ multiplex PCR, and TCRdb holds only the in-frame ones, with some missing. The sample lists roughly 2.2 million clones; 92% were seen once. Free of recent acute infections or vaccinations, the donors were healthy HIV-negative adults. Donors comprised only Caucasian adults living in Nashville, Tennessee. With regard to this clone: Its target is not known. The same CDR3 is also encoded by other DNA sequences in this sample.

The study's findings and limits: The researchers took only blood, and tissue repertoires probably look different.

The clonotype was recovered from a man aged 18-30 years in good health. Some clones in this sample may be carry-over from other donors' samples. Sequencing was carried out using naive CD4+ T cells from PBMCs. Subset described: CD45RA+ positively selected.

The CDR3 coding sequence is TGTGCCAGCTCACCCCCTAGCGGGAGAACCTACGAGCAGTACTTC. It codes for CASSPPSGRTYEQYF. The gene calls are TRBV18 and TRBJ2-7; 10 nucleotides match TRBD2. V was pared by 3 bases and J by 2 bases, with 4 bases of the junction left unmatched. This CDR3 region has 15 residues. CDR1 is KGHSH and CDR2 is LQKENI in the germline V gene.